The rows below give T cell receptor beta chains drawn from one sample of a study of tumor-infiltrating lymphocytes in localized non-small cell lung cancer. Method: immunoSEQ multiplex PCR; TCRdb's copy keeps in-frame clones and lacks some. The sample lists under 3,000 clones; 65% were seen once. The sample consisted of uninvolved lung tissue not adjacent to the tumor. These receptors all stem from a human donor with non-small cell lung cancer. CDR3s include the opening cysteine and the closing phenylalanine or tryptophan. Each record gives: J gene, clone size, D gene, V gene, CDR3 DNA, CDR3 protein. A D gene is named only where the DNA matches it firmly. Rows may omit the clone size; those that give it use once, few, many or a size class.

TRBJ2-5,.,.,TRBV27,TGTGCCAGCAGTCCCTTAGGCCCAGAGACCCAGTACTTC,CASSPLGPETQYF
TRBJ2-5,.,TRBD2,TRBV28,TGTGCCAGCACCCTTAGCGGGAGAGAGACCCAGTACTTC,CASTLSGRETQYF
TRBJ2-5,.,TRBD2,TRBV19,TGTGCCAGTAGTATAGGCGCTACTAGCGGGGCCCAAGAGACCCAGTACTTC,CASSIGATSGAQETQYF
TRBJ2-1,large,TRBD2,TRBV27,TGTGCCAGCAGTCCTTTAGCAGCGGGAGAGTCGGATGAGCAGTTCTTC,CASSPLAAGESDEQFF
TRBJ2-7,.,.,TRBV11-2,TGTGCCAGCAGCCAGGACACCCTTTACGAGCAGTACTTC,CASSQDTLYEQYF
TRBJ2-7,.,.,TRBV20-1,TGCAGCGCTCTTTCTAAGCCCGAGCAGTACTTC,CSALSKPEQYF
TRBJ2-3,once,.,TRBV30,TGTGCCTGGAGTGTAAGGGGGACGCAGTATTTT,CAWSVRGTQYF
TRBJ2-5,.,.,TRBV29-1,TGCAGCGTTGAGCAGGGGCGACAAGAGACCCAGTACTTC,CSVEQGRQETQYF
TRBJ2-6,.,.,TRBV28,TGTGCCAGCAGTACCCGGGACCGAGACTGGGCCAACGTCCTGACTTTC,CASSTRDRDWANVLTF
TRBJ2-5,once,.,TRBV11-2,TGTGCCAGCAGCTTAGTGACCGAGATCGAGACCCAGTACTTC,CASSLVTEIETQYF
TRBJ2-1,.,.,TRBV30,TGTTCTAGCGTGAGATACAATGAGCAGTTCTTC,CSSVRYNEQFF
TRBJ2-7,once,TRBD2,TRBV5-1,TGCGCCAGCTGCCGAGGGACTAGTCTTAACGAGCAGTACTTC,CASCRGTSLNEQYF
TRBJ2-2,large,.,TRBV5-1,TGCGCCAGCAGCCCCCTGGGGGAGGTCGGGGAGCTGTTTTTT,CASSPLGEVGELFF
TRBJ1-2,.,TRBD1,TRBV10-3,TGTGCCATCAGTGACCTTCAGACAGGGGGCCTTGGCTACACCTTC,CAISDLQTGGLGYTF
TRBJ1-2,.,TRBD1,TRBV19,TGTGCCAGTACCTTCGACAGGGCCGGCTACACCTTC,CASTFDRAGYTF
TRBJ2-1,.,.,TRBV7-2,TGTGCCAGCAGCGTGGACTTGGGCGACGAGCAGTTCTTC,CASSVDLGDEQFF
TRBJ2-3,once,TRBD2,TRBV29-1,TGCAGCGTTGACCCGGGACTAGTTCCAGATACGCAGTATTTT,CSVDPGLVPDTQYF
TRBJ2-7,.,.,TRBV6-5,TGTGCCAGCAGGAAACAGGGTCGCGAGCAGTACTTC,CASRKQGREQYF
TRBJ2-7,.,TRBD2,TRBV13,TGTGCCAGCAGCACTTATAGCGGGAGACTCTACGAGCAGTACTTC,CASSTYSGRLYEQYF
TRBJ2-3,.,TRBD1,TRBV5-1,TGCGCCAGCGGGACAGGGGGCACAGATACGCAGTATTTT,CASGTGGTDTQYF
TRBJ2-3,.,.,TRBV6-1,TGTGCCAGCAGTGAAGCGGTGGAGCCAGATACGCAGTATTTT,CASSEAVEPDTQYF
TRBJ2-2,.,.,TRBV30,TGTGCCTGGAGTGTACTGGGGCAGGACACCGGGGAGCTGTTTTTT,CAWSVLGQDTGELFF
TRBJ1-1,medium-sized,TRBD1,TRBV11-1,TGTGCCAGCAGCCTGACAGGGGACGGCACTGAAGCTTTCTTT,CASSLTGDGTEAFF
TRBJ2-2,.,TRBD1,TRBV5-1,TGCGCCAGCACCCTGACGACAGGGGGCGACACCGGGGAGCTGTTTTTT,CASTLTTGGDTGELFF
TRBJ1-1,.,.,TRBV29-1,TGCAGCGCGGCATCAGGGCAGGGCACTGAAGCTTTCTTT,CSAASGQGTEAFF